What follows are 29 T cell receptor beta chains derived from one specimen sequenced in a study of beta chain features in type 1 diabetes. For these TCRs, the target antigens are not known. Expressed TCRB transcripts were sequenced because the entire RNA isolate underwent reverse transcription. Sequencing was performed with immunoSEQ multiplex PCR; in TCRdb, only in-frame clones are kept and a portion is missing. Found here are some 290,000 clones, roughly an eighth of them singletons; the top ten hold approximately 0.015%. Overall study results and limits: TCRB CDR3 length was moderately but significantly reduced in all four CD4+ subsets of Type 1 diabetes patients.

Material: naive CD4+ T cells from blood. These receptors were collected from a man aged 25 to 40 with type 1 diabetes.

This clone was detected only a few times. The genes are TRBV9 and TRBJ2-2; TRBD1 agrees at 9 bases. The CDR3 has 17 amino acids. With 4 bases clipped from V and 6 bases from J, the junction kept 13 bases outside the gene matches. Germline V gives CDR1 SGDLS, CDR2 YYNGEE. CDR3 DNA sequence: TGTGCCAGCAGCCAAAAACAGGGACAGGGTTTTTCCGGGGAGCTGTTTTTT. Protein sequence: CASSQKQGQGFSGELFF.

A note on this clone: In the same sample, other DNA sequences code for this CDR3. This rearrangement joins TRBV7-2 to TRBJ1-1; D unclear. The CDR3 is 13 residues long. The V gene's germline CDR1 is SGHTA and CDR2 FQGNSA. With 1 base removed from V and 1 base from J, the gap between germline ends came to 4 bases. Here the CDR3 DNA reads TGTGCCAGCAGCTTAGGGAGGAACACTGAAGCTTTCTTT. Its protein is CASSLGRNTEAFF.

The rearrangement joins TRBV6-1 to TRBJ2-7; 7 bases fit TRBD2. The junction had 3 bases not matched to a gene; V was cut back by 4 bases and J by 3 bases. From germline, CDR1 is MNHNS and CDR2 SASEGT. This CDR3 is built from 13 residues. This CDR3 is CASSVVAGYEQYF. The DNA for the CDR3 is TGTGCCAGCAGTGTTGTAGCGGGCTACGAGCAGTACTTC.

This chain connects TRBV5-1 to TRBJ1-2; no reliable D call. V was trimmed by 0 bases and J by 8 bases, leaving 11 bases between them. Per germline, CDR1 SGHRS and CDR2 YFSETQ. The CDR3 is 13 residues long. The CDR3 loop is CASSLVPVGGYTF. CDR3 bases: TGCGCCAGCAGCTTGGTGCCAGTTGGCGGCTACACCTTC.

This clone was detected only a few times. The gene calls are TRBV28 and TRBJ2-1; 11 bases map to TRBD2. The CDR3 consists of 16 residues. Germline values: CDR1 MDHEN, CDR2 SYDVKM. With V trimmed by 2 bases and J by 7 bases, 7 bases remained unmatched. CDR3 amino acids: CASSLVVAGGKNEQFF. The CDR3 DNA follows: TGTGCCAGCAGTTTAGTCGTAGCGGGAGGGAAAAATGAGCAGTTCTTC.

The chain has TRBV7-9 and TRBJ2-7, with 7 bases that match TRBD2. Germline V lookup: CDR1 SEHNR, CDR2 FQNEAQ (reference sequence). The trim removed 5 bases at V and 7 bases at J, leaving 8 bases unmatched. The CDR3 is 13 residues long. The CDR3 sequence: CASSPAGREEQYF. The CDR3 DNA reads TGTGCCAGCAGCCCGGCGGGGAGGGAAGAGCAGTACTTC.

The V and J genes are TRBV4-1 and TRBJ2-3; TRBD2 aligns across 7 bases. CDR1 is MGHRA, CDR2 YSYEKL, per germline. Trimming removed 0 bases from V and 4 bases from J; junction bases left unmatched: 7. The CDR3 is 16 residues long. DNA for the CDR3: TGCGCCAGCAGCCAAGACTTGGCGGGAGCTTCAGATACGCAGTATTTT. It is translated as CASSQDLAGASDTQYF.

The chain combines TRBV15 with TRBJ1-1; 7 bases agree with TRBD1. This CDR3 is 15 amino acids long. CDR1 is LNHNV and CDR2 is YYDKDF in the germline V gene (reference sequence). V lost 0 bases, J lost 5 bases, and 6 bases stayed unmatched. The CDR3 DNA reads TGTGCCACCAGCAGAGATCAGGGGGGATGGACTGAAGCTTTCTTT. This translates into CATSRDQGGWTEAFF.

This clone was seen only a few times. The CDR3, as DNA: TGCAGCGTTAAAAAAGGGGACAGCGTATACTACGAGCAGTACTTC. It translates to CSVKKGDSVYYEQYF. This rearrangement joins TRBV29-1 to TRBJ2-7; TRBD1 matches 7 bases. This CDR3 has 15 residues. The junction had 13 bases not matched to a gene; V was cut back by 5 bases and J by 3 bases. Germline V lookup: CDR1 SQVTM, CDR2 ANQGSEA.

This clone was recorded a few times. This rearrangement joins TRBV4-2 to TRBJ2-3; weak D call: TRBD2 (6 bases). Deletions cut 1 base from V and 6 bases from J, with 8 bases between. Germline-derived CDR1 and CDR2 are LGHNA and YNFKEQ. CDR3 length equals 13 residues. The CDR3 sequence is CASSQGLVDTQYF. The DNA for the CDR3 is TGTGCCAGCAGCCAAGGACTAGTCGATACGCAGTATTTT.

This rearrangement joins TRBV30 to TRBJ1-1; TRBD1 agrees at 7 bases. Germline V gene lookup returns CDR1 GTSNPN and CDR2 SVGIG (reference sequence). The CDR3 extends over 14 amino acids. Trimming cost V 2 bases and J 5 bases; bases outside gene matches: 8. CDR3 sequence (DNA): TGTGCCTGGAGTTACAGGGGTTCGGTAACTGAAGCTTTCTTT. Translating it yields CAWSYRGSVTEAFF.

This clone was observed a few times. The chain joins TRBV7-2 to TRBJ2-4; 8 bases match TRBD2. Trimming at V came to 4 bases and at J to 7 bases, leaving 12 bases not matched to a gene. Germline V gene lookup returns CDR1 SGHTA and CDR2 FQGNSA. CDR3 length: 16 amino acids. CDR3 sequence: CASSSPRKREWNIQYF. CDR3 bases: TGTGCCAGCAGCTCCCCAAGAAAGCGGGAGTGGAACATTCAGTACTTC.

The gene calls are TRBV15 and TRBJ1-5, with D possibly TRBD1 on 5 matching bases. The V end lost 3 bases, the J end lost 0 bases, and 9 bases lay between the germline ends. CDR1 LNHNV and CDR2 YYDKDF come from the germline V gene (reference sequence). There are 15 residues in the CDR3. CDR3 nucleotides: TGTGCCACCAGCAGCCGTAGGGGTAGCAATCAGCCCCAGCATTTT. It is translated as CATSSRRGSNQPQHF.

The chain employs TRBV6-5 and TRBJ1-5, with TRBD1 matching over 7 bases. V was clipped by 6 bases and J by 7 bases; unmatched bases: 12. The CDR3 runs to 15 residues. Germline loops: CDR1 MNHEY, CDR2 SVGAGI. In DNA, the CDR3 is TGTGCCAGCAGAACTTCAGGGGGTTTAGACCAGCCCCAGCATTTT. It is translated as CASRTSGGLDQPQHF.

In this sample, this clone turned up a few times. V and J are TRBV27 and TRBJ2-1; TRBD1 is a possible D gene (5 bases). Germline loops: CDR1 MNHEY, CDR2 SMNVEV (reference sequence). CDR3 length: 11 residues. The V gene lost 7 bases and the J gene lost 9 bases, with 10 bases spanning the gap. The CDR3 sequence is CASTLRGEQFF. In nucleotides, the CDR3 is TGTGCCAGCACCCTTAGGGGTGAGCAGTTCTTC.

This clone appeared a few times. The chain has TRBV25-1 and TRBJ2-5, with TRBD1 as a possible D gene (5 bases). CDR3 length: 13 amino acids. V lost 3 bases and J 1 base, leaving 6 bases between the germline ends. Germline lookup yields CDR1 MGHDK and CDR2 SYGVNS. CDR3 residues: CASSDRAQETQYF. CDR3 sequence (DNA): TGTGCCAGCAGTGACAGGGCCCAAGAGACCCAGTACTTC.

J is TRBJ1-2 and V is TRBV5-1, with 7 nucleotides matching TRBD1. The CDR3 spans 14 residues. The ends lost 7 bases at V and 0 bases at J; junction bases unmatched: 6. Germline assignment: CDR1 SGHRS and CDR2 YFSETQ. CDR3 loop: CASGGQEANYGYTF. The CDR3 region has the DNA TGCGCCAGCGGTGGACAGGAGGCTAACTATGGCTACACCTTC.

The chain couples TRBV5-1 to TRBJ2-7; D possibly corresponds to TRBD1 (6 bases). This CDR3 has 13 residues. V was clipped by 2 bases and J by 3 bases, with 9 bases between them. Germline values: CDR1 SGHRS, CDR2 YFSETQ. CDR3 sequence: CASSFRDIYEQYF. In nucleotides, the CDR3 is TGCGCCAGCAGCTTCCGGGACATCTACGAGCAGTACTTC.

In its sample, this clone was seen a few times. The chain links TRBV7-2 to TRBJ2-5; 8 positions match TRBD2. The CDR3 extends over 15 amino acids. V dropped 11 bases and J dropped 0; count of bases not matched to a gene: 11. From germline, CDR1 is SGHTA and CDR2 FQGNSA. The CDR3 DNA follows: TGTGCCTCACAGCCGGGAGGGTGGTACCAAGAGACCCAGTACTTC. It yields the protein CASQPGGWYQETQYF.

The J gene is TRBJ2-7, the V gene TRBV2; 8 nucleotides match TRBD1. The V and J ends lost 8 bases and 0 bases, in that order; junction bases with no gene match: 9. Germline V gene lookup returns CDR1 SNHLY and CDR2 FYNNEI. This CDR3 is built from 15 residues. The CDR3 coding sequence is TGTGCCAGCCGGCAGGGACAGGTTAGCTCCTACGAGCAGTACTTC. Amino acid sequence: CASRQGQVSSYEQYF.

This clone occurred a few times. The chain carries TRBV6-1 and TRBJ2-7; D might be TRBD1 (5 bases). The CDR3 runs 12 residues. From germline, CDR1 is MNHNS and CDR2 SASEGT. The V end was cut by 4 bases, the J end by 9 bases, with 13 bases between. In DNA, the CDR3 is TGTGCCAGCAGTGGGGGCAGAGCAGGGCAGTACTTC. It is translated as CASSGGRAGQYF.

This sequence joins TRBV15 and TRBJ1-1; possible D gene TRBD1, 5 bases. In germline, CDR1 is LNHNV, CDR2 YYDKDF (reference sequence). Trimming took off 2 bases at V and 0 bases at J, with 7 bases between the two ends. The CDR3 runs to 14 residues. DNA of the CDR3: TGTGCCACCAGCAGAAAGGGGTTGAACACTGAAGCTTTCTTT. Protein product: CATSRKGLNTEAFF.

V gene TRBV11-1 combines with J gene TRBJ2-7; no firm D call. The germline V gene encodes CDR1 SGHAT and CDR2 FQDESV (reference sequence). V was trimmed by 1 base and J by 4 bases, leaving 11 bases between them. CDR3 size: 14 residues. The CDR3 sequence is CASSLESPTYEQYF. CDR3 bases: TGTGCCAGCAGCTTAGAATCTCCAACTTACGAGCAGTACTTC.

This clone was counted only a few times. J is TRBJ2-7 and V is TRBV28, with unresolved D. V was cut by 8 bases and J by 3 bases, with 11 bases left in between. The CDR3 runs to 12 residues. The germline V gene encodes CDR1 MDHEN and CDR2 SYDVKM. CDR3 in amino acids: CASARSSYEQYF. CDR3 bases: TGTGCCAGCGCCAGGTCAAGCTACGAGCAGTACTTC.

This clone has just a few counts. This chain connects TRBV11-1 to TRBJ2-1; D ambiguous. The ends were cut back, 0 bases at V and 8 bases at J, with 11 bases in the middle. Germline lookup yields CDR1 SGHAT and CDR2 FQDESV (reference sequence). The CDR3 is 14 amino acids. The CDR3, as DNA: TGTGCCAGCAGCTTAGCTCCTCTAGGCTATGAGCAGTTCTTC. This encodes CASSLAPLGYEQFF.

The chain combines TRBV5-1 with TRBJ2-1, with unresolved D. The germline V gene has CDR1 SGHRS and CDR2 YFSETQ. V was cut by 6 bases and J by 6 bases, with 10 bases left in between. CDR3 length: 12 residues. The CDR3 spells CASTADFNEQFF. The CDR3 nucleotides read TGCGCCAGCACTGCCGACTTCAATGAGCAGTTCTTC.

The chain links TRBV2 to TRBJ2-5; weak D call: TRBD1 (6 bases). Trimming removed 6 bases at V and 5 bases at J, with 19 bases between. The CDR3 contains 15 residues. Germline assignment: CDR1 SNHLY and CDR2 FYNNEI. This CDR3 is CASSSGQGQAETQYF. The CDR3 DNA is TGTGCCAGCAGCTCGGGTCAGGGGCAGGCGGAGACCCAGTACTTC.

The sample holds a few counts of this clone. The chain carries TRBV6-6 and TRBJ1-5; D is perhaps TRBD1 (5 bases). CDR1 is MNHNY and CDR2 is SVGAGI in the germline V gene (reference sequence). This CDR3 contains 16 residues. Trimming took 7 bases from V and 0 from J, leaving 16 bases between them. The CDR3 bases are TGTGCCAGCATTGGGGTCGGGGGGTATAGCAATCAGCCCCAGCATTTT. This sequence encodes CASIGVGGYSNQPQHF.

The chain couples TRBV4-2 to TRBJ2-6, with no clear D. Per the germline V gene, CDR1 is LGHNA and CDR2 is YNFKEQ. Deletions cut 4 bases from V and 4 bases from J, with 17 bases between. This CDR3 contains 17 residues. The chain's CDR3 is CASSRLNGAGGANVLTF. The CDR3 DNA follows: TGTGCCAGCAGCCGCTTGAACGGAGCCGGCGGGGCCAACGTCCTGACTTTC.